These 21 T cell receptor beta chains came from one sample sequenced in a study of HIV-infected patients and healthy controls. About 500 ng RNA was reverse transcribed with alpha and beta constant-region primers. Separate chain-specific third strand synthesis with multiplexing indices produced the alpha and beta libraries. MiXCR was run by TCRdb on the 5' RACE reads, yielding one entry per CDR3 protein. The data contain thousands of distinct CDR3 sequences, over 8% of them singletons. No cell fractionation was done, so the repertoire covers all unsorted peripheral blood T cells. Sequencing was performed on blood, taken before antiretroviral therapy. These receptors were obtained from an adult with HIV infection. The donor label of this sample is uncertain.

The gene calls are TRBV4-2 and TRBJ2-5, with 8 nucleotides matching TRBD1. The CDR3 is made up of 13 amino acids. Trimming cost V 5 bases and J 1 base; bases outside gene matches: 0. Germline V gives CDR1 LGHNA, CDR2 YNFKEQ. CDR3 coding DNA: TGTGCCAGCAGCGGACAGGGCCAAGAGACCCAGTACTTC. The encoded protein is CASSGQGQETQYF.

This clonotype was seen repeatedly, ten times or more. The chain recombines TRBV5-8 with TRBJ2-3; D gene ambiguous. The V end lost 4 bases, the J end lost 7 bases, and 7 bases lay between the germline ends. CDR3 length: 11 residues. CDR1 is SGHTS, CDR2 YDEGEE, per germline. As DNA, the CDR3 is TGTGCCAGCAGCCTACACCATACGCAGTATTTT. Its protein is CASSLHHTQYF.

There are many counts of this clonotype. CDR3 DNA: TGCGCCAGCAGCTTGGAGGGCCGGGGGAATCAGCCCCAGCATTTT. It yields the protein CASSLEGRGNQPQHF. The chain couples TRBV5-1 to TRBJ1-5; maybe TRBD1 (5 bases). The germline V gene encodes CDR1 SGHRS and CDR2 YFSETQ. The CDR3 sequence is 15 residues long. V was pared by 0 bases and J by 4 bases, with 11 bases between.

This clonotype was recorded many times. The V call is TRBV20-1, the J call TRBJ2-3; 9 bases are shared with TRBD2. Germline V lookup: CDR1 DFQATT, CDR2 SNEGSKA (reference sequence). The CDR3 extends over 15 amino acids. The V and J ends lost 5 bases and 2 bases, in that order; junction bases with no gene match: 8. Written as DNA, the CDR3 is TGCAGTGCTCCAGAAGCGGGAGGTCCCACAGATACGCAGTATTTT. Its translation: CSAPEAGGPTDTQYF.

This clonotype has ten or more counts. The chain couples TRBV3-1 to TRBJ1-1; D not certain. Germline loops: CDR1 LGHDT, CDR2 YNNKEL (reference sequence). V was cut by 8 bases and J by 5 bases, with 12 bases left in between. The CDR3 sequence is 12 residues long. CDR3 sequence reads: CASSAGWTEAFF. In nucleotides, the CDR3 is TGTGCCAGCTCCGCGGGGTGGACTGAAGCTTTCTTT.

Relative to its sample, this clonotype is medium-sized. V and J are TRBV20-1 and TRBJ2-2; 9 positions match TRBD2. This CDR3 is 15 amino acids long. V was clipped by 5 bases and J by 5 bases; unmatched bases: 9. CDR1 and CDR2 (germline): DFQATT, SNEGSKA (reference sequence). The CDR3 sequence: CSARPPAGGTGELFF. The CDR3 nucleotides read TGCAGTGCTCGCCCCCCAGCGGGAGGTACCGGGGAGCTGTTTTTT.

This clonotype was counted many times. The chain uses TRBV9 and TRBJ2-7, with 8 positions matching TRBD2. With V trimmed by 0 bases and J by 5 bases, 7 bases remained unmatched. This CDR3 is 15 amino acids long. The germline V gene has CDR1 SGDLS and CDR2 YYNGEE. The CDR3 DNA reads as TGTGCCAGCAGCGTAGACAGCGGGAGAAACGACGAGCAGTACTTC. Translated, it gives CASSVDSGRNDEQYF.

This clonotype is labeled medium-sized. The chain employs TRBV2 and TRBJ1-5; 10 bases align to TRBD1. CDR3 length: 17 amino acids. CDR1 SNHLY and CDR2 FYNNEI come from the germline V gene. V lost 2 bases to trimming and J lost 5 bases; unmatched junction nucleotides: 9. CDR3 sequence (DNA): TGTGCCAGCAGTGAAAGCTTAACCGGGACAGGGGATCAGCCCCAGCATTTT. The encoded protein is CASSESLTGTGDQPQHF. Together with reference TRBV2 and TRBJ1-5, the CDR3 gives the full variable domain: EPEVTQTPSHQVTQMGQEVILRCVPISNHLYFYWYRQILGQKVEFLVSFYNNEISEKSEIFDDQFSVERPDGSNFTLKIRSTKLEDSAMYFCASSESLTGTGDQPQHFGDGTRLSIL.

This clonotype was counted at least ten times. V usage is TRBV12-3 or TRBV12-4 and J usage is TRBJ1-4; D gene unclear. The length of the CDR3 is 16 residues. The germline V and J ends were trimmed by 3 bases and 0 bases, with 11 bases remaining between them. The DNA for the CDR3 is TGTGCCAGCAGTTTGTATGGAGGAGCAACTAATGAAAAACTGTTTTTT. Translating it yields CASSLYGGATNEKLFF.

This clonotype was detected many times. J is TRBJ2-1 and V is TRBV6-1; D is possibly TRBD1 (5 bases). Germline values: CDR1 MNHNS, CDR2 SASEGT. The CDR3 runs 14 residues. Trimming shortened V by 7 bases and J by 6 bases, and 16 bases separated the two germline ends. The CDR3 DNA reads as TGTGCCAGCACACAGGTGGGCATAACCAATGAGCAGTTCTTC. This codes for CASTQVGITNEQFF.

This clonotype was recorded many times. In DNA form, the CDR3 reads TGCAGTGCTAGTTCTACAGGGGGCGAGCCCCAGCATTTT. It encodes CSASSTGGEPQHF. The chain recombines TRBV20-1 with TRBJ1-5, with 9 bases lining up with TRBD1. The germline V gene encodes CDR1 DFQATT and CDR2 SNEGSKA (reference sequence). The CDR3 spans 13 residues. The V gene end was trimmed by 3 bases and the J gene end by 8 bases; junction bases not matched to a gene: 5.

This clonotype was recorded many times. The J gene is TRBJ2-1, the V gene TRBV7-8, with 11 bases that match TRBD2. Germline CDR1 is SGHVS and CDR2 is FQNEAQ. This CDR3 spans 17 amino acids. V lost 0 bases and J lost 4; bases outside the gene matches: 5. CDR3: CASSLALAGGGYNEQFF. The CDR3, as DNA: TGTGCCAGCAGCTTAGCTTTAGCGGGAGGGGGATACAATGAGCAGTTCTTC.

This clonotype was detected many times. The chain has TRBV6-1 and TRBJ1-5; D unclear. The CDR3 consists of 15 residues. Between the trimmed V and J ends, which lost 4 bases and 3 bases, there was a span of 13 bases. Germline assignment: CDR1 MNHNS and CDR2 SASEGT. The CDR3 nucleotides read TGTGCCAGCAGTGTTAGCAGGATAGACAATCAGCCCCAGCATTTT. Translated: CASSVSRIDNQPQHF.

This clonotype was observed many times. This chain uses TRBV5-1 with TRBJ1-2, with D maybe TRBD1 (5 bases). This CDR3 has 14 amino acids. Looked up from germline, CDR1 is SGHRS and CDR2 is YFSETQ. Trimming took off 3 bases at V and 4 bases at J, with 13 bases between the two ends. The CDR3 is CASSSQGEVYGYTF. CDR3 coding DNA: TGCGCCAGCAGCTCCCAGGGTGAAGTCTATGGCTACACCTTC.

This clonotype was recorded many times. This chain uses TRBV19 with TRBJ1-2, with 10 bases identical to TRBD1. The germline V gene encodes CDR1 LNHDA and CDR2 SQIVND (reference sequence). The CDR3 is 15 residues long. Unmatched junction bases numbered 7, after V lost 7 bases and J lost 2 bases. The CDR3 spells CASTARDRGNYGYTF. CDR3 DNA sequence: TGTGCCAGTACCGCCCGGGACAGGGGAAACTATGGCTACACCTTC.

Of note for this clonotype: A read error may account for a junction end that differs from germline. The rearrangement uses TRBV19 and TRBJ1-2; no clear D gene. Germline assignment: CDR1 LNHDA and CDR2 SQIVND (reference sequence). The CDR3 consists of 12 residues. CDR3 sequence: CASTDRNYGNTF. DNA for the CDR3: TGTGCCAGTACAGACCGGAACTATGGCAACACCTTC.

This clonotype was found many times. The chain couples TRBV7-9 to TRBJ2-2, with a tentative D call TRBD2 (5 bases). Germline V gives CDR1 SEHNR, CDR2 FQNEAQ (reference sequence). Between the trimmed V and J ends, which lost 5 bases and 1 base, there was a span of 11 bases. The CDR3 is 15 amino acids. CDR3 protein: CASSPLRENTGELFF. In DNA, the CDR3 is TGTGCCAGCAGCCCTCTCCGGGAGAACACCGGGGAGCTGTTTTTT.

This clonotype was detected many times. The chain couples TRBV29-1 to TRBJ2-7; D tentatively reads TRBD1 or TRBD2 (6 bases each). V lost 4 bases, J lost 0 bases, and 16 bases lay in between. The CDR3 runs 15 residues. The germline CDR1 and CDR2 sequences are SQVTM and ANQGSEA. The CDR3: CSVVGGGKSSYEQYF. DNA for the CDR3: TGCAGCGTTGTAGGAGGGGGGAAGAGCTCCTACGAGCAGTACTTC.

In its sample, this clonotype was seen many times. The J gene is TRBJ1-2, the V gene TRBV2; 8 bases map to TRBD1. Germline V gene data show CDR1 as SNHLY and CDR2 as FYNNEI. The CDR3 covers 14 residues. V gave up 6 bases and J gave up 4 bases; unmatched junction bases: 7. For the CDR3, the DNA is TGTGCCAGCAGCCCCCCCGGGACAGGCTATGGCTACACCTTC. Amino acid sequence: CASSPPGTGYGYTF.

This clonotype was counted ten times or more. The chain recombines TRBV4-1 with TRBJ1-5; tentatively, D is TRBD1 (5 bases). This CDR3 has 16 amino acids. Germline V gene data show CDR1 as MGHRA and CDR2 as YSYEKL. Trimming shortened V by 4 bases and J by 5 bases, and 18 bases separated the two germline ends. CDR3 coding DNA: TGCGCCAGCAGCCCCCACGAGGGCAGGGTCGATCAGCCCCAGCATTTT. This gives the protein CASSPHEGRVDQPQHF.

This clonotype was counted at least ten times. The chain recombines TRBV14 with TRBJ1-6; D unclear. CDR1 and CDR2 from the germline V gene are SGHDN and FVKESK. CDR3 size: 14 residues. Trimming stripped 2 bases from V and 14 bases from J, with 16 bases between. The CDR3 region is CASSQHGLGSTLHF. In DNA, the CDR3 is TGTGCCAGCAGCCAACACGGGTTAGGATCGACCCTCCACTTT.